This T cell receptor beta chain appears in the sequencing data of a study of regulatory T cells in long-lasting Graves disease. The time point: newly diagnosed GD, antithyroid drugs for less than 3 months. From PBMCs, RNA was extracted and then used to make the TCR library. The CDR3 runs 14 residues. V lost 8 bases to trimming and J lost 3 bases; unmatched junction nucleotides: 7. Germline CDR1 reads LNHDA; CDR2 reads SQIVND (reference sequence). This clonotype was seen only a few times. Arm-PCR of CDR3 regions and iRepertoire HTBI primers were used to build TCR beta libraries. TCRdb ran MiXCR on the multiplex PCR reads and lists one entry per CDR3 protein. Among approximately 470,000 distinct CDR3 sequences listed, about 17% were seen once. This sample was shared with a second study, whose subject was T cells in Graves' hyperthyroidism and ophthalmopathy. That study reports: The TCR CDR3 was amplified in a first-round RT-PCR using the HTBI primer set.

The J gene is TRBJ2-3, the V gene TRBV19, with TRBD2 matching over 8 bases. Sample: peripheral blood mononuclear cells (PBMCs), taken at new diagnosis, from a patient treated with antithyroid drugs. This receptor was identified in a man aged 40-49 years with Graves disease. CDR3 sequence reads: CASFQAGETDTQYF. For the CDR3, the DNA is TGTGCCAGTTTCCAAGCGGGAGAGACAGATACGCAGTATTTT.